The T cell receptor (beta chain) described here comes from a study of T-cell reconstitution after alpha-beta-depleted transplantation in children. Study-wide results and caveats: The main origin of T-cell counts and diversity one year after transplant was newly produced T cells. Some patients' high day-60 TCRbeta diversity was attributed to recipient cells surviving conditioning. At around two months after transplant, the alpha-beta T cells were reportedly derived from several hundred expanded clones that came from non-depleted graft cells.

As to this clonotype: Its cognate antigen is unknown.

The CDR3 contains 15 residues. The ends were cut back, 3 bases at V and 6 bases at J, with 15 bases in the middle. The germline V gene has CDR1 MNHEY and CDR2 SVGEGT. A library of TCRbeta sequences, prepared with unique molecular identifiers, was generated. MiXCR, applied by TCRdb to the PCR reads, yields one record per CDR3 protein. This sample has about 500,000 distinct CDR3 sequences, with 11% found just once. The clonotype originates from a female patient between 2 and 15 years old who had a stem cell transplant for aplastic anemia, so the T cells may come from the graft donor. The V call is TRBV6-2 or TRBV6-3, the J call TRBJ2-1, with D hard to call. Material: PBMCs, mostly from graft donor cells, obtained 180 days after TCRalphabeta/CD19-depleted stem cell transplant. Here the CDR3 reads CASSYRGPFVNEQFF. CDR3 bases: TGTGCCAGCAGTTATAGAGGACCCTTTGTCAATGAGCAGTTCTTC.